A single sample is the source of the 4 T cell receptor beta chains below, sequenced in a study of T cell responses to AZD1222 COVID-19 vaccine. Sequencing used immunoSEQ multiplex PCR; TCRdb keeps in-frame clones, though not all of them. The sample holds about 170,000 clones, 87% seen once. The sample here was peripheral blood, taken 28 days after the second AZD1222 dose. The receptors were sampled from an adult who received the AZD1222 COVID-19 vaccine.

This chain uses TRBV5-4 with TRBJ2-2; 7 bases line up with TRBD2. Germline trimming cut 5 bases from V and 3 bases from J; bases unmatched to any gene: 7. The CDR3 has 15 amino acids. CDR1 SGHNT and CDR2 YYREEE come from the germline V gene (reference sequence). CDR3: CASSRRGLDTGELFF. CDR3 bases: TGTGCCAGCAGTCGAAGAGGACTAGACACCGGGGAGCTGTTTTTT.

The chain is built from TRBV20-1 and TRBJ2-4, with D perhaps matching TRBD2 (5 bases). The ends were cut back, 0 bases at V and 13 bases at J, with 10 bases in the middle. In germline, CDR1 is DFQATT, CDR2 SNEGSKA (reference sequence). This CDR3 is 11 amino acids long. The CDR3 DNA sequence: TGCAGTGCTAGAGATGGACGGGGACAGTACTTC. It specifies CSARDGRGQYF.

The rearrangement uses TRBV7-9 and TRBJ2-7, with D possibly matching TRBD1 (6 bases). V lost 5 bases to trimming and J lost 2 bases, with 19 bases between them. Germline loops: CDR1 SEHNR, CDR2 FQNEAQ (reference sequence). CDR3 length: 16 residues. DNA for the CDR3: TGTGCCAGCAGCAAACTCATGACAGGAGCCGCCTACGAGCAGTACTTC. Translation: CASSKLMTGAAYEQYF.

The rearrangement links TRBV5-8 to TRBJ2-5; D uncertain. V lost 2 bases and J lost 5, with 7 bases in between. Per the germline V gene, CDR1 is SGHTS and CDR2 is YDEGEE. The CDR3 spans 12 residues. Written as DNA, the CDR3 is TGTGCCAGCAGCTTTGGAGAGGAGACCCAGTACTTC. Protein sequence: CASSFGEETQYF.